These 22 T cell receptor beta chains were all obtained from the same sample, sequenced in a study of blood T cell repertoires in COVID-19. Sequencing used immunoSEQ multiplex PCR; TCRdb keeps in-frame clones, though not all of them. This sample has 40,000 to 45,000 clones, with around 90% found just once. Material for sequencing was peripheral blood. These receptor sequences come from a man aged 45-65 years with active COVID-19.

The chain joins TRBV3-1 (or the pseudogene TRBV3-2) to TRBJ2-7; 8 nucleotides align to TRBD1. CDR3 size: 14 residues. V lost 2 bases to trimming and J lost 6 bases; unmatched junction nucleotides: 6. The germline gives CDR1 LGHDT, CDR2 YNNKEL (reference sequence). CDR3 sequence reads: CASSQPMDRAEQYF. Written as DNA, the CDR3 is TGTGCCAGCAGCCAACCCATGGACAGGGCCGAGCAGTACTTC.

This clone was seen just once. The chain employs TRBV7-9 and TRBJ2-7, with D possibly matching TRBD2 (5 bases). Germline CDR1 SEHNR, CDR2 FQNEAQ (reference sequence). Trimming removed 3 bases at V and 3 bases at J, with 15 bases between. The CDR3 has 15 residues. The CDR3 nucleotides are TGTGCCAGCAGCTTGGAGGTTGGGAGCAACTACGAGCAGTACTTC. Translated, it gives CASSLEVGSNYEQYF.

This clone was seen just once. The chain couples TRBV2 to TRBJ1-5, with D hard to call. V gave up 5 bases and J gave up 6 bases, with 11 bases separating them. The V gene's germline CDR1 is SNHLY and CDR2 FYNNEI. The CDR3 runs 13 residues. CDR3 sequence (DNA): TGTGCCAGCAGTTCCGACATTTCTCAGCCCCAGCATTTT. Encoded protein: CASSSDISQPQHF.

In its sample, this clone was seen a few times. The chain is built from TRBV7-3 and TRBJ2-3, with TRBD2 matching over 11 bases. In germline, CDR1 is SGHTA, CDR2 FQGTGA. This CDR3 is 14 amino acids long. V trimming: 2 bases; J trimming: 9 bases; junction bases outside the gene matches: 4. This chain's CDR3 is CASSLPGLAGTQYF. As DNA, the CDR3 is TGTGCCAGCAGCTTACCCGGACTAGCGGGCACGCAGTATTTT.

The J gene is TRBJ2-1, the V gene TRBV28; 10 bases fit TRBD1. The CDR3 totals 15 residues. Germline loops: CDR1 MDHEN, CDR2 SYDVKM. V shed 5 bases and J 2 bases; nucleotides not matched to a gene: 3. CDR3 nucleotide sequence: TGTGCCAGCAGTCCCGGGACAGGGGCCTACAATGAGCAGTTCTTC. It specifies CASSPGTGAYNEQFF.

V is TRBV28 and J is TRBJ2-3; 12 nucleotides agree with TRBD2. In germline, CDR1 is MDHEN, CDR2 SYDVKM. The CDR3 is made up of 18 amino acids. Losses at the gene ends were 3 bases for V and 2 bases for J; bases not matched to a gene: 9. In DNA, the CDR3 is TGTGCCAGCAGTTTCCCTAGCGGGAGGGGACCCAACACAGATACGCAGTATTTT. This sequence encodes CASSFPSGRGPNTDTQYF.

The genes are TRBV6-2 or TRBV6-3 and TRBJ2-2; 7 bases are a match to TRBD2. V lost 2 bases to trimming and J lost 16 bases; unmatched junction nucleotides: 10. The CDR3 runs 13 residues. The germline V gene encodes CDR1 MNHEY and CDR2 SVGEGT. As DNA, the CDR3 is TGTGCCAGCAGTTACCCCGAGGCGGGGGAGGGGTTTTTT. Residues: CASSYPEAGEGFF.

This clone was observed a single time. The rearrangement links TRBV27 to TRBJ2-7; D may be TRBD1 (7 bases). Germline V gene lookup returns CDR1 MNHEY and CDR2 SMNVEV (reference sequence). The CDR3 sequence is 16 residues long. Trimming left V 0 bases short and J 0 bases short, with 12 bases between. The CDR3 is CASSLSSGGTSYEQYF. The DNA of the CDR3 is TGTGCCAGCAGTTTATCATCAGGGGGGACCTCCTACGAGCAGTACTTC.

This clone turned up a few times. CDR3 nucleotide sequence: TGTGCCAGCAGTTTCCGGGACAGGCCTCAGGAGACCCAGTACTTC. It specifies CASSFRDRPQETQYF. This chain uses TRBV28 with TRBJ2-5; 8 positions match TRBD1. CDR1 is MDHEN and CDR2 is SYDVKM in the germline V gene. This CDR3 comprises 15 residues. The junction had 8 bases not matched to a gene; V was cut back by 3 bases and J by 5 bases.

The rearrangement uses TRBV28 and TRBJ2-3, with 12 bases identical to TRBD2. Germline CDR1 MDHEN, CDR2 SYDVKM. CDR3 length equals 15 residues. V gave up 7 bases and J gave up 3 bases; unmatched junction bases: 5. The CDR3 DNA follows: TGTGCCAGCAACCTTCTAGCGGGAGGGACAGATACGCAGTATTTT. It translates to CASNLLAGGTDTQYF.

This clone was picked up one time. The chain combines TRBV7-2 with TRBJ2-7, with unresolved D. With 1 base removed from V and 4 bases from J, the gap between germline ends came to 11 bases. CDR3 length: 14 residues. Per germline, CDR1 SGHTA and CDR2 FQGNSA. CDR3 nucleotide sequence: TGTGCCAGCAGCTTAGGGCTCGGAGCGTACGAGCAGTACTTC. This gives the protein CASSLGLGAYEQYF.

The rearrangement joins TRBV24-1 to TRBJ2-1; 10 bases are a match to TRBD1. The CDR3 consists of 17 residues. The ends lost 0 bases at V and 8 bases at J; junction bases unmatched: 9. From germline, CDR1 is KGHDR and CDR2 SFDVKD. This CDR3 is CATSDLPRTGGRDEQFF. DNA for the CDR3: TGTGCCACCAGTGATTTGCCTCGGACAGGGGGAAGAGATGAGCAGTTCTTC.

The CDR3 spells CASSFLTGGNTGELFF. In DNA form, the CDR3 reads TGTGCCAGCAGTTTCTTGACAGGGGGAAACACCGGGGAGCTGTTTTTT. The chain links TRBV27 to TRBJ2-2, with 9 positions matching TRBD1. CDR1 and CDR2 from the germline V gene are MNHEY and SMNVEV (reference sequence). This CDR3 region has 16 residues. J was trimmed by 2 bases and V by 3 bases; bases with no gene match: 4.

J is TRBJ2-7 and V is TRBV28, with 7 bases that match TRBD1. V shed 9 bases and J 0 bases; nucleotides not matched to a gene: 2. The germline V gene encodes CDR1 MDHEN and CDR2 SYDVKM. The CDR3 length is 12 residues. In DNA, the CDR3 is TGTGCCAGTACAGGGGACTCCTACGAGCAGTACTTC. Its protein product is CASTGDSYEQYF.

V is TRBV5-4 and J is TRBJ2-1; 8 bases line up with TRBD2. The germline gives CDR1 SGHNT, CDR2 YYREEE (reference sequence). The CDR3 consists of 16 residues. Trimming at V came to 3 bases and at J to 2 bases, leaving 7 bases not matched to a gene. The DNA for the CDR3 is TGTGCCAGCAGCTCTGGACTAGCCAACGCCTACAATGAGCAGTTCTTC. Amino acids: CASSSGLANAYNEQFF.

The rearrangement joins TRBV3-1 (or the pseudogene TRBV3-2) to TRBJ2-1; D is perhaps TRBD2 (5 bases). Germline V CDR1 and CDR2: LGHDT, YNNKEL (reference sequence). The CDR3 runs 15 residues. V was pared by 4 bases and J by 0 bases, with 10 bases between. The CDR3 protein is CASSPGLNSYNEQFF. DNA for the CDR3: TGTGCCAGCAGCCCCGGACTCAACTCCTACAATGAGCAGTTCTTC.

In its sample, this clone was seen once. CDR3 DNA sequence: TGTGCCAGTCGGACAGGAAAAAGCAACGAGCAGTACTTC. As protein: CASRTGKSNEQYF. The chain carries TRBV19 and TRBJ2-7; 7 nucleotides agree with TRBD1. Germline trimming cut 8 bases from V and 5 bases from J; bases unmatched to any gene: 9. This CDR3 has 13 residues. Germline assignment: CDR1 LNHDA and CDR2 SQIVND (reference sequence).

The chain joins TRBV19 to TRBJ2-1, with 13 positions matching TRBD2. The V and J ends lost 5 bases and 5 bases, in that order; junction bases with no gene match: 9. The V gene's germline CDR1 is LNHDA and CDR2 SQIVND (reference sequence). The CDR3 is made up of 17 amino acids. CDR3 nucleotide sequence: TGTGCCAGTAGTCCACCCAAAGGACTAGCGGGAGACAATGAGCAGTTCTTC. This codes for CASSPPKGLAGDNEQFF.

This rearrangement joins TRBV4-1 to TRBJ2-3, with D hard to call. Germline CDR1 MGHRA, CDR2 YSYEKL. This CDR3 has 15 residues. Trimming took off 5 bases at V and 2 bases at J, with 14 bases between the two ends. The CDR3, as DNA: TGCGCCAGCAGCAACACAGAATACCTCACAGATACGCAGTATTTT. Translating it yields CASSNTEYLTDTQYF.

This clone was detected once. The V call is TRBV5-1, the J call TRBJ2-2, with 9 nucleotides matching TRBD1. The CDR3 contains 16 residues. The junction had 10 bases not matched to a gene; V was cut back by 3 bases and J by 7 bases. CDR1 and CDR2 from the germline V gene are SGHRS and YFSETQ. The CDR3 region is CASSWGTGQRNGELFF. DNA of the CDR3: TGCGCCAGCAGCTGGGGGACAGGGCAACGGAACGGGGAGCTGTTTTTT.

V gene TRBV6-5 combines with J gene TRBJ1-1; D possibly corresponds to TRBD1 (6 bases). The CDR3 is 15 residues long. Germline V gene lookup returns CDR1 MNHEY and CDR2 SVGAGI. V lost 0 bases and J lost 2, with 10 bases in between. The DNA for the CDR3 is TGTGCCAGCAGTTACTCCCAGGGGCTTAACACTGAAGCTTTCTTT. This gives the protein CASSYSQGLNTEAFF.

CDR3 sequence (DNA): TGTGCCAGCAGTCTCCGGCGGATGAACACTGAAGCTTTCTTT. It yields the protein CASSLRRMNTEAFF. The chain has TRBV27 and TRBJ1-1; no definite D call. This CDR3 is built from 14 residues. Trimming pared 5 bases from V and 0 bases from J, leaving 10 bases between. Germline CDR1 and CDR2: MNHEY and SMNVEV (reference sequence).